This T cell receptor (beta chain) was sequenced for a study of T cell clusters in autoimmune cytopenias. CDR3 length: 16 amino acids. Germline V gene sequence: CDR1 SGHRS, CDR2 YFSETQ. Multiplex touch-down PCR amplified TRB using TRB-A and TRB-B pools in one tube. TCRdb re-called the multiplex PCR reads and gives one entry per CDR3 protein, without DNA. The sample has roughly 4,000 distinct CDR3 sequences. Each sample's input was around 270 ng genomic DNA, some 40,000 genome equivalents. This same sample was also part of a study on T cell repertoires in aging, cancer and after chemotherapy.

The receptor was derived from a human donor in good health. The V gene is TRBV5-1, the J gene TRBJ2-7; the TRBD2 assignment by TCRdb is unverifiable without DNA. Sequenced input: peripheral blood. CDR3: CASSLAGGTIVYEQYF.